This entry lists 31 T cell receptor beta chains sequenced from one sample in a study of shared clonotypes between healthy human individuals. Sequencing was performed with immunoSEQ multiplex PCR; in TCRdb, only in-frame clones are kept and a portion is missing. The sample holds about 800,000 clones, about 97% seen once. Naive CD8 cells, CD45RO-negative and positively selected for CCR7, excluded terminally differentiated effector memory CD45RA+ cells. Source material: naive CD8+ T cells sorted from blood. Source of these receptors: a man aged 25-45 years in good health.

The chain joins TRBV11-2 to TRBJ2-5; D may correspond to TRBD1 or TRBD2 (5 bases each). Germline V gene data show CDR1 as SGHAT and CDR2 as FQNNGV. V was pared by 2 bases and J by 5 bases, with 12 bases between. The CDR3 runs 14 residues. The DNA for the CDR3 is TGTGCCAGCAGCTTATCTGGAGAGGGGGAGACCCAGTACTTC. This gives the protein CASSLSGEGETQYF.

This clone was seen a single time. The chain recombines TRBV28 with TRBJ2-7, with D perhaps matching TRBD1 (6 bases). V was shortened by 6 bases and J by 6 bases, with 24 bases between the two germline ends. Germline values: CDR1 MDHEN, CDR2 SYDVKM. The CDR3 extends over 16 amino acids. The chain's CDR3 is CASRTPTGRKSSEQYF. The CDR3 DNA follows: TGTGCCAGCAGGACACCTACAGGGCGCAAGAGTAGCGAGCAGTACTTC.

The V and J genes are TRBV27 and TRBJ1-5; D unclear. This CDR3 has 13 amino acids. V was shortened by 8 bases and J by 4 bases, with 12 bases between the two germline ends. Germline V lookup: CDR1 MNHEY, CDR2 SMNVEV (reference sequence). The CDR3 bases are TGTGCCAGCGGCCCTCCCGGGAATCAGCCCCAGCATTTT. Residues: CASGPPGNQPQHF.

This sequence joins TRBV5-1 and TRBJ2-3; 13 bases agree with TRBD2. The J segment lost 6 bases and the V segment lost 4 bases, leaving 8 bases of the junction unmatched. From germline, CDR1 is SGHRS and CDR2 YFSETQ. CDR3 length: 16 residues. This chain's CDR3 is CASSPWTSGSADTQYF. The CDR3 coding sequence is TGCGCCAGCAGCCCCTGGACTAGCGGGAGCGCGGATACGCAGTATTTT.

CDR3 region: CSLGGLAGNEQFF. DNA for the CDR3: TGCAGCCTCGGGGGCCTAGCAGGCAATGAGCAGTTCTTC. The V call is TRBV29-1, the J call TRBJ2-1; D tentatively fits TRBD1 or TRBD2 (6 bases each). The CDR3 has 13 residues. CDR1 SQVTM and CDR2 ANQGSEA come from the germline V gene. V shed 8 bases and J shed 6 bases, with 17 bases lying between them.

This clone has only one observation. CDR3 amino acids: CASSPARTGGAYEQYF. The CDR3 DNA reads TGTGCCAGCAGTCCCGCTCGGACAGGCGGGGCCTACGAGCAGTACTTC. This chain joins TRBV7-6 and TRBJ2-7, with D possibly TRBD1 on 7 matching bases. The CDR3 totals 16 residues. From germline, CDR1 is SGHVS and CDR2 FNYEAQ. V shed 6 bases and J shed 2 bases, with 20 bases lying between them. The complete variable domain, with remaining parts taken from reference TRBV7-6 and TRBJ2-7, reads GAGVSQSPRYKVTKRGQDVALRCDPISGHVSLYWYRQALGQGPEFLTYFNYEAQQDKSGLPNDRFSAERPEGSISTLTIQRTEQRDSAMYRCASSPARTGGAYEQYFGPGTRLTVT.

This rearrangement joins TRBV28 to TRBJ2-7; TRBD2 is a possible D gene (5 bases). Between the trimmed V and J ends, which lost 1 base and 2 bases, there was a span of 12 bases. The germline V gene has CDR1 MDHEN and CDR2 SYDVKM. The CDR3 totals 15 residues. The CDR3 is CASSLFPGYTYEQYF. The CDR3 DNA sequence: TGTGCCAGCAGTTTATTTCCGGGGTACACCTACGAGCAGTACTTC.

This chain's CDR3 is CASSFGKLSLYEQYF. The DNA for the CDR3 is TGTGCCAGCAGCTTCGGGAAACTGAGCCTATACGAGCAGTACTTC. The chain links TRBV13 to TRBJ2-7; D possibly corresponds to TRBD2 (5 bases). Germline lookup yields CDR1 PRHDT and CDR2 FYEKMQ (reference sequence). V lost 3 bases to trimming and J lost 4 bases, with 16 bases between them. CDR3 size: 15 residues.

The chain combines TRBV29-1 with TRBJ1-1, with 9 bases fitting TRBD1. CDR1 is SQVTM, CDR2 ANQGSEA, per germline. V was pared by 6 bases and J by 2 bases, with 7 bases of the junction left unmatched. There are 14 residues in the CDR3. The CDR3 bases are TGCAGCGTACACCCGGGACAGGGAAACACTGAAGCTTTCTTT. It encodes CSVHPGQGNTEAFF.

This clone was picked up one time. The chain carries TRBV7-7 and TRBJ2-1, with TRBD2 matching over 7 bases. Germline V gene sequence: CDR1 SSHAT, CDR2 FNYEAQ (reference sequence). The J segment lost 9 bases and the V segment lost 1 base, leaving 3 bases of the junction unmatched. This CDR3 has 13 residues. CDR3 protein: CASSLEWGGEQFF. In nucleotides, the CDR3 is TGTGCCAGCAGCTTAGAGTGGGGGGGTGAGCAGTTCTTC.

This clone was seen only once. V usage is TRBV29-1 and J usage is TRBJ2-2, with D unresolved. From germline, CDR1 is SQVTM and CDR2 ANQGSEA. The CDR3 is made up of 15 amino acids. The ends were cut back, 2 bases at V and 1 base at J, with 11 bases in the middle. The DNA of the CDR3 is TGCAGCGTTGAATTTCTGGGTTTGAACACCGGGGAGCTGTTTTTT. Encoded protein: CSVEFLGLNTGELFF.

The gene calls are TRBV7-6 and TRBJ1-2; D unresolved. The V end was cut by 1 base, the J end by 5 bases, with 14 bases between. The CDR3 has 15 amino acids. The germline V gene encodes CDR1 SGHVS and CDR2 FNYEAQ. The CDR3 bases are TGTGCCAGCAGCTTAGAAGCGGGAGGAGGTTATGGCTACACCTTC. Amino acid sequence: CASSLEAGGGYGYTF.

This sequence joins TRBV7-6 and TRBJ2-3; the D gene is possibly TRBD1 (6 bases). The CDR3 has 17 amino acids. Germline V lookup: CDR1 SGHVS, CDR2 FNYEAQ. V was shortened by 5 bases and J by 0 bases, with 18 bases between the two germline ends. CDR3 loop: CASSLPTGTTSTDTQYF. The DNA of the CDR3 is TGTGCCAGCAGCCTCCCTACAGGGACGACTAGCACAGATACGCAGTATTTT.

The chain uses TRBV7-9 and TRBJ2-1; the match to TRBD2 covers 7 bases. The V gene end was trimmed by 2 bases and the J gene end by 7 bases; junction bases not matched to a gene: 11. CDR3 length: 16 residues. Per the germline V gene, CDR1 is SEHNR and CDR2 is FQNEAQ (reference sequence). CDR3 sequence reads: CASSLNAGVARNEQFF. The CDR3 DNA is TGTGCCAGCAGCTTAAATGCGGGAGTCGCACGGAATGAGCAGTTCTTC.

CDR3 nucleotide sequence: TGTGCCAGCAGCTGGGGGACTAGCGGGGAGCAGTACTTC. Translating it yields CASSWGTSGEQYF. V gene TRBV5-4 combines with J gene TRBJ2-7; 12 bases align to TRBD2. The V segment lost 3 bases and the J segment 7 bases; nucleotides outside the gene matches: 2. The CDR3 spans 13 residues. Germline lookup yields CDR1 SGHNT and CDR2 YYREEE (reference sequence).

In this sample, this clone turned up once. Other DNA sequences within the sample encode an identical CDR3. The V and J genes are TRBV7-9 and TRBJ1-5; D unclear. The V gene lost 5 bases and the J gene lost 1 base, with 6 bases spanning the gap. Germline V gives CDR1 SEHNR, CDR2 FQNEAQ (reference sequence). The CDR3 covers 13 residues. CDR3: CASSDGSNQPQHF. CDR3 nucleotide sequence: TGTGCCAGCAGCGACGGGAGCAATCAGCCCCAGCATTTT. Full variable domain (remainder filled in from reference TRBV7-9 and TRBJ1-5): DTGVSQNPRHKITKRGQNVTFRCDPISEHNRLYWYRQTLGQGPEFLTYFQNEAQLEKSRLLSDRFSAERPKGSFSTLEIQRTEQGDSAMYLCASSDGSNQPQHFGDGTRLSIL.

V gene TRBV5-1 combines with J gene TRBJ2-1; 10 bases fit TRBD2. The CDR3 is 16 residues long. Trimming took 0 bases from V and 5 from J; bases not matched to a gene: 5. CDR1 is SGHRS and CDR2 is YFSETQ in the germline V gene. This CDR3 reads CASSLALGLANNEQFF. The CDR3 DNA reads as TGCGCCAGCAGCTTGGCCCTGGGACTAGCGAACAATGAGCAGTTCTTC.

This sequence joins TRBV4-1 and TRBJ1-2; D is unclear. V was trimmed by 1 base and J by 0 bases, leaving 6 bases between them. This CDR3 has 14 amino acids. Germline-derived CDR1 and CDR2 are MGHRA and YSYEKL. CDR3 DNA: TGCGCCAGCAGCCAAGGAGCCACTAACTATGGCTACACCTTC. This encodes CASSQGATNYGYTF.

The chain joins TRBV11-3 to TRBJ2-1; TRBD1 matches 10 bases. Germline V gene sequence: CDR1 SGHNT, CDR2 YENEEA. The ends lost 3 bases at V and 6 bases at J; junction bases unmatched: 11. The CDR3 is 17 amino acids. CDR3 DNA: TGTGCCAGCAGCTTTTCGGGACAGGGGTGGTTAGGCAATGAGCAGTTCTTC. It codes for CASSFSGQGWLGNEQFF.

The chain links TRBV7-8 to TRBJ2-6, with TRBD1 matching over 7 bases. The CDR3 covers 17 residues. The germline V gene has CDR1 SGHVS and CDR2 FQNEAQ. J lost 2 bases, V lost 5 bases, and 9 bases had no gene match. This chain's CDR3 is CASSKTGILAGANVLTF. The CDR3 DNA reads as TGTGCCAGCAGCAAGACAGGGATCCTGGCTGGGGCCAACGTCCTGACTTTC.

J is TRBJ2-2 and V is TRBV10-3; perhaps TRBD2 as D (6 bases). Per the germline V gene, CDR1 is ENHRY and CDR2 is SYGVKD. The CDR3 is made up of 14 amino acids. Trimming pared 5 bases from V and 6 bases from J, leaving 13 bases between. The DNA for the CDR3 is TGTGCCATCAGTCCGACTAGTTCCCCCGGGGAGCTGTTTTTT. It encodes CAISPTSSPGELFF.

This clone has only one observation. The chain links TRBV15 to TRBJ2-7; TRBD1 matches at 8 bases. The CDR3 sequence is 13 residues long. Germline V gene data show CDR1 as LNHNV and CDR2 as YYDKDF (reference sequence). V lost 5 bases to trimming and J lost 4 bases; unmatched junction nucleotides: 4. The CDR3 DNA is TGTGCCACCAGCTTAACAGGGGGTTACGAGCAGTACTTC. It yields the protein CATSLTGGYEQYF. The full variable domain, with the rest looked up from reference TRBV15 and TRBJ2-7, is DAMVIQNPRYQVTQFGKPVTLSCSQTLNHNVMYWYQQKSSQAPKLLFHYYDKDFNNEADTPDNFQSRRPNTSFCFLDIRSPGLGDTAMYLCATSLTGGYEQYFGPGTRLTVT.

CDR3 region: CASSMWSDGYTF. The CDR3 DNA reads as TGTGCCAGTAGTATGTGGTCAGATGGCTACACCTTC. The genes are TRBV19 and TRBJ1-2; D not resolved. Trimming pared 3 bases from V and 6 bases from J, leaving 8 bases between. This CDR3 region has 12 residues. Germline CDR1 and CDR2: LNHDA and SQIVND (reference sequence).

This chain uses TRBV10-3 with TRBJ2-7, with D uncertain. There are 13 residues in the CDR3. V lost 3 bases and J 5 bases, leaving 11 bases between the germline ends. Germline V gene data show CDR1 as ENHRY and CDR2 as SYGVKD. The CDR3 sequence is CAISDPPANEQYF. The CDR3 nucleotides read TGTGCCATCAGTGACCCCCCTGCCAACGAGCAGTACTTC.

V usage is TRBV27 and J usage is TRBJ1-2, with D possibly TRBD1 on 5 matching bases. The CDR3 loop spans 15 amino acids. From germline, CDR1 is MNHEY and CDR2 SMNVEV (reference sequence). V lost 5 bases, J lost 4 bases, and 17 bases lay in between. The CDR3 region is CASSPSGTEIYGYTF. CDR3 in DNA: TGTGCCAGCAGTCCCTCAGGGACGGAGATCTATGGCTACACCTTC.

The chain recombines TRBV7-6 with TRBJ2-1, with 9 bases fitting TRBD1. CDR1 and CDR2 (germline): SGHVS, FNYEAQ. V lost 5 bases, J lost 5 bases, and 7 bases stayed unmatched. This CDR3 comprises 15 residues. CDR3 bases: TGTGCCAGCAGCCGTATAGGGGACAGGGACAATGAGCAGTTCTTC. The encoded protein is CASSRIGDRDNEQFF.

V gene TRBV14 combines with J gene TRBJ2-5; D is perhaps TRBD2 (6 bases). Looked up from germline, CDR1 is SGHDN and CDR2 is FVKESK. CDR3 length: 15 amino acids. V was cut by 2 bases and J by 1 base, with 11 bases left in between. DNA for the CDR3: TGTGCCAGCAGCCAAAGGGCGGGGACCCAAGAGACCCAGTACTTC. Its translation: CASSQRAGTQETQYF.

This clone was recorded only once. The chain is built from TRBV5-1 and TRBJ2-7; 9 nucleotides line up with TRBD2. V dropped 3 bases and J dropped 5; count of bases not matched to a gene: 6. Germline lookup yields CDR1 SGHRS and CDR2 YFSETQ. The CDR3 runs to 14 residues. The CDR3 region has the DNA TGCGCCAGCAGCTCGGGACTAGCAGAGAACGAGCAGTACTTC. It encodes CASSSGLAENEQYF.

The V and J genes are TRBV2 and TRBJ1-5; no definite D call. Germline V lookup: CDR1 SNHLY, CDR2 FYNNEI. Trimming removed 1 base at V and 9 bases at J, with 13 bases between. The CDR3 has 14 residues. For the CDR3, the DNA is TGTGCCAGCAGTGAAGACGGAGGCAGAGGGCCCCAGCATTTT. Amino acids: CASSEDGGRGPQHF.

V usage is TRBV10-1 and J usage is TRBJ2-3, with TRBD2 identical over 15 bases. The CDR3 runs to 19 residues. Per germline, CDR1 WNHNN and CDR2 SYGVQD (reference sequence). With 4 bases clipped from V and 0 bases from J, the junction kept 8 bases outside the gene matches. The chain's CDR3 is CASSGTGTSGRLSTDTQYF. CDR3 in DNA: TGCGCCAGCAGTGGAACCGGGACTAGCGGGAGGCTGAGCACAGATACGCAGTATTTT.

The CDR3: CASSSTESGRWETQYF. DNA of the CDR3: TGTGCCAGCAGCTCGACAGAGTCCGGCCGGTGGGAGACCCAGTACTTC. The chain is built from TRBV7-2 and TRBJ2-5; tentatively, D is TRBD1 (5 bases). Trimming left V 4 bases short and J 5 bases short, with 20 bases between. The CDR3 spans 16 residues. From germline, CDR1 is SGHTA and CDR2 FQGNSA.